These T cell receptor beta chains were read from a single sample in a study of T-cell reconstitution after alpha-beta-depleted transplantation in children. TCRdb ran MiXCR on the PCR reads and lists one entry per CDR3 protein. The repertoire has some 590,000 distinct CDR3 sequences, over 9.5% of them found once; the top ten carry about 4%. Sequencing was performed on PBMCs from the stem cell graft donor, taken from the stem cell graft. Every receptor here comes from a human donor who donated a stem cell graft to a child with acute myeloid leukemia. Each CDR3 is given with its conserved first and last residue. Fields, in order: D gene, J gene, clone size, V gene, CDR3 DNA, CDR3 protein. D genes are given only for firm matches. The listing skips clone size in some rows; elsewhere it reads once, few, many or a size class.

NA	TRBJ2-1	few	TRBV5-4	TGTGCCAGCAGCCTCGGCTCAGGGCGGGGTATTGAGCAGTTCTTC	CASSLGSGRGIEQFF
NA	TRBJ1-5	few	TRBV6-6	TGTGCCCTGGGTGGGTTAAGCAATCAGCCCCAGCATTTT	CALGGLSNQPQHF
TRBD1	TRBJ2-7	many	TRBV29-1	TGCAGCGTTGCGACAGGGGGTTTTGGCGAGCAGTACTTC	CSVATGGFGEQYF
TRBD2	TRBJ2-3	NA	TRBV7-9	TGTGCCAGCAGCTCCCCGGGACTAGTGAGCACAGATACGCAGTATTTT	CASSSPGLVSTDTQYF
TRBD1	TRBJ2-5	NA	TRBV15	TGTGCCACCAGCAGAGACCCGACAGGGGGGTCTCTGCGGACCCAGTACTTC	CATSRDPTGGSLRTQYF
TRBD2	TRBJ2-3	few	TRBV20-1	TGCAGTGCCTTAGCGGGGGGTTCTAGCACAGATACGCAGTATTTT	CSALAGGSSTDTQYF
TRBD1	TRBJ2-1	many	TRBV6-5	TGTGCCAGCAGTTACGCGGCAGGGGGTTGGAATGAGCAGTTCTTC	CASSYAAGGWNEQFF
NA	TRBJ2-1	NA	TRBV6-1	TGTGCCAGCAGTGCGGACAACCCTGAGCAGTTCTTC	CASSADNPEQFF
NA	TRBJ2-3	few	TRBV12-3/TRBV12-4	TGTGCCAGCAGTTTATCCCTGGCGGCTAGTTCAGATACGCAGTATTTT	CASSLSLAASSDTQYF
NA	TRBJ2-7	many	TRBV28	TGTGCCAGCCGGGCCCTGTCCTACGAGCAGTACTTC	CASRALSYEQYF
TRBD1	TRBJ1-3	NA	TRBV20-1	TGCAGTGCTGCCCGCGTGGGACAGGGGGACACCATATATTTT	CSAARVGQGDTIYF
NA	TRBJ1-4	NA	TRBV20-1	TGCAGTGCTAGAGAGTGGGGGAGTGGTGAAAAACTGTTTTTT	CSAREWGSGEKLFF
TRBD2	TRBJ2-2	few	TRBV3-1	TGTGCCAGCAGCCGCCCGCCTGGGCTAGCGGGATCCACCGGGGAGCTGTTTTTT	CASSRPPGLAGSTGELFF
NA	TRBJ2-1	few	TRBV5-6	TGTGCCAGCAGCGGGATATCCAATGAGCAGTTCTTC	CASSGISNEQFF
NA	TRBJ2-7	NA	TRBV5-1	TGCGCCAGCAGCTTGGGGGGGAGCCCCTACGAGCAGTACTTC	CASSLGGSPYEQYF
NA	TRBJ1-2	few	TRBV29-1	TGCAGCGTTGAAGGAAGTGATGGCTACACCTTC	CSVEGSDGYTF
NA	TRBJ2-3	many	TRBV12-3/TRBV12-4	TGTGCCAGCAGTTTAGATACGCAGTATTTT	CASSLDTQYF
NA	TRBJ1-1	NA	TRBV7-2	TGTGCCAGCAGCTTAGAGGGGCCAGGGAGGACTGAAGCTTTCTTT	CASSLEGPGRTEAFF
TRBD2	TRBJ2-1	NA	TRBV15	TGTGCCACCAGCAGAGATAAGTCGGCTAGCGGGAGCCGGGTTGAGCAGTTCTTC	CATSRDKSASGSRVEQFF
NA	TRBJ2-2	many	TRBV29-1	TGCAGCGTTATAGAACTAACCGGGAGGGAGCTGTTTTTT	CSVIELTGRELFF
NA	TRBJ1-4	NA	TRBV7-9	TGTGCCAGCAGCTTAGTGTCAACTAATGAAAAACTGTTTTTT	CASSLVSTNEKLFF
NA	TRBJ2-5	many	TRBV29-1	TGCAGCTCCCGAGGGGGAAGAGGGCAAGAGACCCAGTACTTC	CSSRGGRGQETQYF
NA	TRBJ1-2	NA	TRBV4-2	TGTGCCAGCAGCCAAGCCTCCGACAACTATGGCTACACCTTC	CASSQASDNYGYTF
TRBD1	TRBJ2-5	NA	TRBV5-1	TGCGCCAGCAGCTTGCCCAGGGGGCTCGGACGGGAGACCCAGTACTTC	CASSLPRGLGRETQYF
TRBD1	TRBJ2-3	few	TRBV7-2	TGTGCCAGCAGCTCAGGGGGAAGAGGTTTCACAGATACGCAGTATTTT	CASSSGGRGFTDTQYF
NA	TRBJ2-1	NA	TRBV20-1	TGCAGTGCTAGAGATCCGCGCAGGGGGGGTGGTGAGCAGTTCTTC	CSARDPRRGGGEQFF
TRBD2	TRBJ2-5	few	TRBV4-3	TGCGCCAGCAGTCATACTAGGGAGGGACTAGCGGAAGAGACCCAGTACTTC	CASSHTREGLAEETQYF
TRBD2	TRBJ2-7	NA	TRBV6-2/TRBV6-3	TGTGCCAGCAGTTCTCGCCTAGCGGGAGGCATAGGCGAGCAGTACTTC	CASSSRLAGGIGEQYF
NA	TRBJ1-5	NA	TRBV6-5	TGTGCCAGCAGTTACTCAGGGACCCACAATCAGCCCCAGCATTTT	CASSYSGTHNQPQHF
TRBD2	TRBJ2-5	many	TRBV5-1	TGCGCCAGCAGCTTGGCCATCGCATCCCGACCGACTAGCGAGAGGACCCAGTACTTC	CASSLAIASRPTSERTQYF
TRBD1	TRBJ1-2	NA	TRBV4-1	TGCGCCAGCAGCCTGGGACAGGGGGCGGACTATGGCTACACCTTC	CASSLGQGADYGYTF
NA	TRBJ2-3	few	TRBV7-9	TGTGCCAGCAGCTTCCCTCAAGGGGCAGATACGCAGTATTTT	CASSFPQGADTQYF
TRBD1	TRBJ2-1	many	TRBV3-1	TGTGCCAGCAGCCAAGGAGGGACAGGGGTATACAATGAGCAGTTCTTC	CASSQGGTGVYNEQFF
NA	TRBJ2-7	few	TRBV2	TGTGCCAGCAGGCAACGCCTGGAGACGGCATACGAGCAGTACTTC	CASRQRLETAYEQYF
NA	TRBJ2-2	few	TRBV7-3	TGTGCCAGCAGCTGGGACGGCGGCGGGACCGGGGAGCTGTTTTTT	CASSWDGGGTGELFF
NA	TRBJ2-1	few	TRBV9	TGTGCCAGCAGCGTAGCTCCTGAGGGGGAGCAGTTCTTC	CASSVAPEGEQFF
TRBD1	TRBJ2-1	NA	TRBV6-1	TGTGCCAGCACTCCGGGACAGGGCTACAATGAGCAGTTCTTC	CASTPGQGYNEQFF
NA	TRBJ2-7	many	TRBV7-9	TGTGCCAGCAGCTTAGTAGCTGACTACTCGTTTAAGTACTTC	CASSLVADYSFKYF
NA	TRBJ2-5	few	TRBV24-1	TGTGCCACCCAAAGGCTACCTCAAGAGACCCAGTACTTC	CATQRLPQETQYF
TRBD2	TRBJ2-1	few	TRBV29-1	TGCAGCGCTCCAATGACTAGCGGGAGGGTTTTGGGTGAGCAGTTCTTC	CSAPMTSGRVLGEQFF
TRBD1	TRBJ1-1	few	TRBV5-1	TGCGCCAGCACCCGACAGGGGGAGAACACTGAAGCTTTCTTT	CASTRQGENTEAFF
NA	TRBJ2-3	few	TRBV5-1	TGCGCCAGCAGTAGACCCGGGACGAGGACCACAGATACGCAGTATTTT	CASSRPGTRTTDTQYF
TRBD2	TRBJ2-7	few	TRBV19	TGTGCCAGTTCGCTAGCGGTTATCTACGAGCAGTACTTC	CASSLAVIYEQYF
NA	TRBJ1-1	once	TRBV28	TGTGCCAGCAGTCCGGGACGAAGGAACACTGAAGCTTTCTTT	CASSPGRRNTEAFF
TRBD2	TRBJ2-7	NA	TRBV9	TGTGCCAGCAGCGCACCCGCGGGGGATGAGCAGTACTTC	CASSAPAGDEQYF
NA	TRBJ1-6	NA	TRBV6-5	TGTGCCAGCAGATACCGGGACCTCAATTCACCCCTCCACTTT	CASRYRDLNSPLHF
TRBD1	TRBJ1-2	few	TRBV12-3/TRBV12-4	TGTGCCAGCAGTCCCCCCGTTTCCGGGACAGACTATGGCTACACCTTC	CASSPPVSGTDYGYTF
NA	TRBJ1-5	NA	TRBV7-8	TGTGCCAGCAGCCTAGGACACTACAATCAGCCCCAGCATTTT	CASSLGHYNQPQHF
NA	TRBJ2-2	NA	TRBV29-1	TGCAGCGCCGACATCGGGAGATCGAACACCGGGGAGCTGTTTTTT	CSADIGRSNTGELFF
NA	TRBJ1-2	NA	TRBV29-1	TGCAGCGTTGAAGATCGGGGCACCTCTAGGGATGGCTACACCTTC	CSVEDRGTSRDGYTF
NA	TRBJ1-2	many	TRBV9	TGTGCCAGCAGCGCACCCCACAGGGAAGGAAGCTATGGCTACACCTTC	CASSAPHREGSYGYTF
NA	TRBJ2-7	NA	TRBV4-3	TGCGCCAGCAGCCAAGAAGCGACAGTCGACCACGAGCAGTACTTC	CASSQEATVDHEQYF
NA	TRBJ2-3	NA	TRBV3-1	TGTGCCAGCAGCCAAGTCAACTCAGCGCAGTATTTT	CASSQVNSAQYF
NA	TRBJ2-7	many	TRBV18	TGTGCCAGCTCACCACACAGTGAAGGGGAGCAGTACTTC	CASSPHSEGEQYF
NA	TRBJ1-5	few	TRBV4-3	TGCGCCAGCAGCCAAGATAGGGTCGGGGACAATCAGCCCCAGCATTTT	CASSQDRVGDNQPQHF
NA	TRBJ2-5	NA	TRBV9	TGTGCCAGCAGCGCCCGGACAGCCCGGGGAGAGACCCAGTACTTC	CASSARTARGETQYF